The next 4 T cell receptor beta chains were all read from a single sample in a study of cytomegalovirus exposure and HLA in healthy donors. Primers: 60 Vbeta forward and 13 Jbeta reverse. TCRdb keeps only in-frame clones here, not all; method: immunoSEQ multiplex PCR. This sample has around 200,000 clones, with 82% found just once. The sample was PBMCs. Receptors were obtained from a man in his forties in good health and CMV-seropositive.

The chain has TRBV7-6 and TRBJ2-1, with TRBD2 matching 10 bases. J was trimmed by 8 bases and V by 3 bases; bases with no gene match: 10. Germline V CDR1 and CDR2: SGHVS, FNYEAQ. The CDR3 length is 16 residues. This CDR3 reads CASSFLLAGPLHEQFF. The CDR3 region has the DNA TGTGCCAGCAGCTTTTTACTAGCGGGACCTCTCCATGAGCAGTTCTTC. The entire variable domain, with the rest obtained from reference TRBV7-6 and TRBJ2-1, is as follows: GAGVSQSPRYKVTKRGQDVALRCDPISGHVSLYWYRQALGQGPEFLTYFNYEAQQDKSGLPNDRFSAERPEGSISTLTIQRTEQRDSAMYRCASSFLLAGPLHEQFFGPGTRLTVL.

This clone occurred a few times. V and J are TRBV30 and TRBJ1-1; D might be TRBD1 (5 bases). V lost 5 bases and J 1 base, leaving 14 bases between the germline ends. This CDR3 spans 14 amino acids. Germline-derived CDR1 and CDR2 are GTSNPN and SVGIG (reference sequence). DNA of the CDR3: TGTGCCTGGGGACCCTTGGACACGAACACTGAAGCTTTCTTT. This translates into CAWGPLDTNTEAFF.

The chain is built from TRBV5-1 and TRBJ2-5, with D maybe TRBD2 (5 bases). Germline V gives CDR1 SGHRS, CDR2 YFSETQ. CDR3 length: 15 residues. Trimming shortened V by 3 bases and J by 5 bases, and 17 bases separated the two germline ends. The DNA for the CDR3 is TGCGCCAGCAGCTCCCAAGCGGAGTCGTGGGAGACCCAGTACTTC. Encoded protein: CASSSQAESWETQYF.

Only a few counts were recorded for this clone. The chain is built from TRBV19 and TRBJ2-7; TRBD1 might be the D (5 bases). The V and J ends lost 4 bases and 3 bases respectively, with 13 bases between them. In germline, CDR1 is LNHDA, CDR2 SQIVND (reference sequence). This CDR3 contains 14 residues. The CDR3 protein is CASSTTDSFYEQYF. Written as DNA, the CDR3 is TGTGCCAGTAGTACAACCGACAGCTTCTACGAGCAGTACTTC.